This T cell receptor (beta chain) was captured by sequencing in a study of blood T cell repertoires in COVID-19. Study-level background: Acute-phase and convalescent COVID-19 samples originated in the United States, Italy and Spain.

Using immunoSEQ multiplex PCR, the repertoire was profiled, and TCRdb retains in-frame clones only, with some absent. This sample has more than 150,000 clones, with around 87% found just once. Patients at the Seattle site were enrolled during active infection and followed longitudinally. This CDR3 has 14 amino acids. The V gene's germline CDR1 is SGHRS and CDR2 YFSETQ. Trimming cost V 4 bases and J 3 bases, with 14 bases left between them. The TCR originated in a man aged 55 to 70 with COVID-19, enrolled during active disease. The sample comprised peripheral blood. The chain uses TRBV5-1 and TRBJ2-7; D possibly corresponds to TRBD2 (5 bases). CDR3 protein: CASSRSRAIYEQYF. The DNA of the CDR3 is TGCGCCAGCAGCCGTTCGAGGGCCATCTACGAGCAGTACTTC.